This TCR beta chain was obtained from a study of Graves' ophthalmopathy and Graves' hyperthyroidism. The TCR beta CDR3 regions underwent amplification from RNA transcripts. Amplification began with first-round RT-PCR using HTBI primers, then second-round multiplex PCR was performed. TCRdb reprocessed the multiplex PCR reads with MiXCR, giving one entry per CDR3 protein. Of about 500,000 distinct CDR3 sequences in the sample, around an eighth are singletons; the top ten hold over 8%. All donors with ophthalmopathy were recorded as having moderate-to-severe activity, CAS ≥3, NOSPECS ≥4 and a duration under 3 months. The diagnosis was founded upon clinical symptoms, serum thyroxine, TRAb, thyroid ultrasound and orbital computed tomography. Germline values: CDR1 GTSNPN, CDR2 SVGIG (reference sequence). Trimming removed 3 bases from V and 3 bases from J; junction bases left unmatched: 1. The CDR3 has 14 residues.

Many counts were recorded for this clonotype. Its cognate antigen is unknown. Findings of the study overall: Ophthalmopathy progression cases were predicted by the model with about 70% sensitivity and 72% to 80% specificity.

The receptor comes from a woman under 40 with Graves' ophthalmopathy. The rearrangement joins TRBV30 to TRBJ2-7; TRBD2 aligns across 14 bases. Material: blood. The CDR3: CAWRGLAGDYEQYF. The DNA of the CDR3 is TGTGCCTGGAGGGGACTAGCGGGGGACTACGAGCAGTACTTC.